The 3 T cell receptor beta chains in this list originate from one sample, sequenced in a study of cytomegalovirus exposure and HLA in healthy donors. The PCR used 60 Vbeta and 13 Jbeta primers. Here immunoSEQ multiplex PCR was the method, and the copy in TCRdb shows in-frame clones only, minus some. The sample consists of roughly 150,000 clones, around two thirds of them appearing once. Sample: PBMCs. Receptors were obtained from a woman aged 18 to 35 in good health and CMV-seronegative.

CDR3 amino acids: CASSLLNRGHETQYF. The CDR3 region has the DNA TGTGCCAGCAGCTTATTGAACAGGGGACATGAGACCCAGTACTTC. The genes are TRBV7-8 and TRBJ2-5; 7 nucleotides match TRBD1. This CDR3 spans 15 amino acids. V was pared by 2 bases and J by 5 bases, with 8 bases of the junction left unmatched. CDR1 and CDR2 from the germline V gene are SGHVS and FQNEAQ. Full variable domain (outside the CDR3, taken from reference TRBV7-8 and TRBJ2-5): GAGVSQSPRYKVAKRGQDVALRCDPISGHVSLFWYQQALGQGPEFLTYFQNEAQLDKSGLPSDRFFAERPEGSVSTLKIQRTQQEDSAVYLCASSLLNRGHETQYFGPGTRLLVL.

The chain links TRBV18 to TRBJ2-1, with 7 bases lining up with TRBD1. CDR3 length: 12 residues. V dropped 4 bases and J dropped 7; count of bases not matched to a gene: 1. CDR1 is KGHSH, CDR2 LQKENI, per germline. The CDR3 bases are TGTGCCAGCTCACAGGGGGCGAATGAGCAGTTCTTC. As protein: CASSQGANEQFF.

This chain links TRBV5-1 with TRBJ1-2; maybe TRBD1 (6 bases). V lost 4 bases to trimming and J lost 1 base, with 23 bases between them. Germline CDR1 SGHRS, CDR2 YFSETQ. The CDR3 length is 18 residues. CDR3 region: CASSLPRDITHFNYGYTF. CDR3 DNA sequence: TGCGCCAGCAGCCTTCCCCGGGACATTACCCACTTTAACTATGGCTACACCTTC. The complete variable domain, with remaining parts taken from reference TRBV5-1 and TRBJ1-2, reads KAGVTQTPRYLIKTRGQQVTLSCSPISGHRSVSWYQQTPGQGLQFLFEYFSETQRNKGNFPGRFSGRQFSNSRSEMNVSTLELGDSALYLCASSLPRDITHFNYGYTFGSGTRLTVV.